This is a list of T cell receptor beta chains from one sample in a study of early stage breast cancer tumors. TCRdb keeps only in-frame clones here, not all; method: immunoSEQ multiplex PCR. The sample lists approximately 7,900 clones, approximately 66% seen once, with 6.5% to 8.5% in the top ten. The sequenced material came from breast tumor tissue. The receptors come from a person in their 70s with breast cancer. The CDR3 runs from the conserved cysteine through the conserved F or W. The order of the fields is V gene, clone size, J gene, D gene, CDR3 protein. D genes are given only for firm matches. Not all rows give a size; the values are once, few, many and, for expanded clones, a class.

TRBV4-3	large	TRBJ2-3	TRBD2	CASSQRTSGADTQYF
TRBV9	.	TRBJ2-3	TRBD1	CASSVGQGTDTQYF
TRBV2	.	TRBJ2-7	.	CASRTPDRRSYEQYF
TRBV2	.	TRBJ2-4	.	CASSVLGGNIQYF
TRBV18	.	TRBJ1-5	.	CASSPTGDSSNQPQHF
TRBV30	.	TRBJ2-3	TRBD1	CAWSPGTGGSPDTQYF
TRBV5-6	.	TRBJ1-6	.	CASSSRDGRAPLHF
TRBV4-2	few	TRBJ2-2	.	CASSQDETPNTGELFF
TRBV14	few	TRBJ1-1	.	CASSQEYRNTEAFF
TRBV29-1	.	TRBJ2-2	.	CSVDTGYAGELFF
TRBV5-6	.	TRBJ2-7	.	CASSLIGPTGRPYEQYF
TRBV7-6	.	TRBJ2-3	.	CASSPGRDTQYF
TRBV5-4	.	TRBJ2-5	TRBD1	CASSLVGQQETQYF
TRBV7-9	.	TRBJ2-5	.	CASSLVGATETQYF
TRBV7-7	.	TRBJ2-5	.	CASSVGAGTQYF
TRBV7-3	.	TRBJ2-5	TRBD2	CASSTGTSGGDMETQYF
TRBV23-1	medium-sized	TRBJ2-7	TRBD2	CASSQVTSGHYEQYF
TRBV2	.	TRBJ1-1	TRBD1	CASSSDRGATEAFF
TRBV19	.	TRBJ2-6	TRBD1	CASTGTGFSGANVLTF
TRBV29-1	.	TRBJ1-5	TRBD1	CSAWDRGNQPQHF
TRBV4-1	.	TRBJ1-5	.	CASSQDEGNQPQHF
TRBV5-1	.	TRBJ2-1	TRBD2	CASSLVGGGRNEQFF
TRBV5-1	.	TRBJ2-2	TRBD1	CASSSSQGDGELFF
TRBV4-2	.	TRBJ2-2	TRBD2	CASSPTGTSGGGIGTGELFF
TRBV11-3	few	TRBJ2-2	TRBD2	CASSRLAGGVGELFF
TRBV6-4	.	TRBJ2-2	.	CASSDSTSSDTGELFF
TRBV18	.	TRBJ1-2	.	CASSSPQGDSYGYTF
TRBV19	.	TRBJ1-1	.	CASSRGDYEAFF
TRBV5-6	once	TRBJ1-2	.	CASSRRGIYGYTF
TRBV18	.	TRBJ2-7	.	CASSRTSRGEMAEQYF
TRBV7-8	.	TRBJ2-2	.	CASSLVPDTNTGELFF
TRBV21-1	.	TRBJ2-7	.	CASTRAREGYEQYF
TRBV6-4	.	TRBJ2-3	TRBD2	CASSDSTGGATDTQYF
TRBV2	.	TRBJ1-5	TRBD1	CASRVTGGQPQHF
TRBV28	.	TRBJ2-7	TRBD1	CAIHPGQGREQYF
TRBV6-1	.	TRBJ1-3	TRBD1	CASRTGGGNTIYF
TRBV9	.	TRBJ2-2	.	CASSVPGAAPSNTGELFF
TRBV2	.	TRBJ1-6	.	CASSDRVPYNSPLHF
TRBV11-2	.	TRBJ2-7	.	CASSSGGGYPNEQYF
TRBV7-3	.	TRBJ2-7	.	CASSPGLSSSYEQYF
TRBV7-9	.	TRBJ2-3	.	CASSLVGGMADTQYF